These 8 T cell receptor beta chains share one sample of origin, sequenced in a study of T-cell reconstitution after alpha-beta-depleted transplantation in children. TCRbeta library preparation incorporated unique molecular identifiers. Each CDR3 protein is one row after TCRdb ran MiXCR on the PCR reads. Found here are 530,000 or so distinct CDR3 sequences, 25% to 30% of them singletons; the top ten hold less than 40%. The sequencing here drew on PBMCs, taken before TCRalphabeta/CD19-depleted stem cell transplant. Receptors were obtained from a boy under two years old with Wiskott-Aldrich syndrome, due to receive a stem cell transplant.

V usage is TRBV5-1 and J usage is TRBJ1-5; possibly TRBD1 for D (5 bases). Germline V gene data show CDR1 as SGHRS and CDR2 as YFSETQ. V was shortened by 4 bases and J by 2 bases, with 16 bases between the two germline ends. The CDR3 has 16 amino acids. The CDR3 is CASSPGHGVGNQPQHF. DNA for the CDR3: TGCGCCAGCAGCCCCGGACACGGGGTGGGCAATCAGCCCCAGCATTTT.

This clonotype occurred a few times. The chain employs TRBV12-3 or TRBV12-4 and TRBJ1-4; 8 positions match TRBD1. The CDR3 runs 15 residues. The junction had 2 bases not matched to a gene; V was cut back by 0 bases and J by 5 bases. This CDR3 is CASSLARTGNEKLFF. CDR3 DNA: TGTGCCAGCAGTTTAGCCAGGACAGGGAATGAAAAACTGTTTTTT.

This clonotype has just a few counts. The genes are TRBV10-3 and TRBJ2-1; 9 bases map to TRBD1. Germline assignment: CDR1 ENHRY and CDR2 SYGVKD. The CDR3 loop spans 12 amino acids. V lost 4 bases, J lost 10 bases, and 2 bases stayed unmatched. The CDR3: CAISGQGVEQFF. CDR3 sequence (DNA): TGTGCCATCAGTGGACAGGGGGTCGAGCAGTTCTTC.

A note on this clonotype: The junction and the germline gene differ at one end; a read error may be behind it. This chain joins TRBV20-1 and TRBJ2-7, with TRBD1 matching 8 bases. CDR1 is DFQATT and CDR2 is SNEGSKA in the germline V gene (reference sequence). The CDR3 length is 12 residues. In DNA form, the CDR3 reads TGCAGTGCTAGGGACAGGGCTCACGAGCGGTACTTC. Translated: CSARDRAHERYF.

CDR3 in amino acids: CSVDSGRWETQYF. The CDR3, as DNA: TGCAGCGTTGATAGCGGGAGGTGGGAGACCCAGTACTTC. The V and J genes are TRBV29-1 and TRBJ2-5, with 10 bases identical to TRBD2. The CDR3 totals 13 residues. Germline-derived CDR1 and CDR2 are SQVTM and ANQGSEA. Trimming at V came to 3 bases and at J to 5 bases, leaving 3 bases not matched to a gene.

The CDR3 reads CSVGVREGTGELFF. The DNA for the CDR3 is TGCAGCGTTGGGGTCAGGGAAGGGACCGGGGAGCTGTTTTTT. The chain joins TRBV29-1 to TRBJ2-2, with a possible D match to TRBD1 (5 bases). V was pared by 4 bases and J by 5 bases, with 14 bases between. CDR3 size: 14 residues. Germline V gene data show CDR1 as SQVTM and CDR2 as ANQGSEA.

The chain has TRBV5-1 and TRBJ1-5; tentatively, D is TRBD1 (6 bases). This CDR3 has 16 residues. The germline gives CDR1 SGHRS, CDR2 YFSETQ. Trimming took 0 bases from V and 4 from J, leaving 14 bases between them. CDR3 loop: CASSLGPGQYNQPQHF. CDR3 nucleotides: TGCGCCAGCAGCTTGGGACCCGGACAGTATAATCAGCCCCAGCATTTT.

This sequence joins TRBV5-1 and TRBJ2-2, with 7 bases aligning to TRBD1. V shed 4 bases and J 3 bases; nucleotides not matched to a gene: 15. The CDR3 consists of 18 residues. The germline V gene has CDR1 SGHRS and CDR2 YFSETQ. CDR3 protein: CASSPGTAPFGDTGELFF. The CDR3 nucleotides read TGCGCCAGCAGCCCCGGGACAGCCCCCTTCGGAGACACCGGGGAGCTGTTTTTT.